These 2 T cell receptor beta chains were sequenced from one sample in a study of immunodeficiency. Assay used: immunoSEQ multiplex PCR; TCRdb lists only in-frame clones, some missing. The sample records approximately 1,400 clones, more than 90% being singletons. The sample taken for sequencing was CD4+ T cells from blood. Receptor source: a girl aged 2-9 years.

This clone was observed once. The rearrangement links TRBV6-6 to TRBJ1-5; D is undetermined. Germline-derived CDR1 and CDR2 are MNHNY and SVGAGI (reference sequence). The CDR3 consists of 13 residues. The germline V and J ends were trimmed by 7 bases and 7 bases, with 14 bases remaining between them. The CDR3 nucleotides are TGTGCCAGCATACGGGAGCGGGAGCAGCCCCAGCATTTT. Its translation is CASIREREQPQHF.

The chain uses TRBV20-1 and TRBJ2-3; possibly TRBD2 for D (5 bases). The germline V gene encodes CDR1 DFQATT and CDR2 SNEGSKA (reference sequence). Trimming took 3 bases from V and 7 from J, leaving 8 bases between them. The CDR3 covers 11 residues. This CDR3 reads CSARDSNTQYF. The DNA for the CDR3 is TGCAGTGCTAGGGACTCGAATACGCAGTATTTT.